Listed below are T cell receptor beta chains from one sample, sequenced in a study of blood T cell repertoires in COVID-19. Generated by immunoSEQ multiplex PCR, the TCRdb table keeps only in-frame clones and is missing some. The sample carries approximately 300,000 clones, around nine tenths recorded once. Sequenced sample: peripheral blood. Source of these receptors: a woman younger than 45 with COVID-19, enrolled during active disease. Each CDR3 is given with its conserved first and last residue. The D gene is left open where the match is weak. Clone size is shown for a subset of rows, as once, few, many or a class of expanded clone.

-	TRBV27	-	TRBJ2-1	TGTGCCAGCAGTTTCCTCTCCTACCACAGGGTCAATGAGCAGTTCTTC	CASSFLSYHRVNEQFF
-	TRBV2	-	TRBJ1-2	TGTGCCAGCAGTGAAGCAACAGTGAACACCTTC	CASSEATVNTF
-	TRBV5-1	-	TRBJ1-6	TGCGCCAGCAGCGACAAGTATAATTCACCCCTCCACTTT	CASSDKYNSPLHF
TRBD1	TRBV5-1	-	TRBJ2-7	TGCGCCAGCAGCTTGGTGGGGACAGACGAAACCTACGAGCAGTACTTC	CASSLVGTDETYEQYF
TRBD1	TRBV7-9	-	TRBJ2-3	TGTGCCAGCAGCCGCGGGACAGGGACTACAGATACGCAGTATTTT	CASSRGTGTTDTQYF
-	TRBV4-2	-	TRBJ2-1	TGTGCCAGCAGCCAAAATCTGGACAGTACCGATGAGCAGTTCTTC	CASSQNLDSTDEQFF
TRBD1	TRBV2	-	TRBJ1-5	TGTGCCAGCAGCGGGGGACAGGGCAGCAATCAGCCCCAGCATTTT	CASSGGQGSNQPQHF
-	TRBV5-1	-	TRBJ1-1	TGCGCCAGCAGCTCGTACGGGGACACTGAAGCTTTCTTT	CASSSYGDTEAFF
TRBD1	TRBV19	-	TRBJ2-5	TGTGCCAGTAGCAAACTACAGGGGGCAGGGGAGACCCAGTACTTC	CASSKLQGAGETQYF
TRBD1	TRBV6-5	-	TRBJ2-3	TGTGCCAGCAGTTTAACGGGACAGGGTACAGATACGCAGTATTTT	CASSLTGQGTDTQYF
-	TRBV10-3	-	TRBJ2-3	TGTGCCATCAGTGAGTCGCAGGGACTTGCGGATACGCAGTATTTT	CAISESQGLADTQYF
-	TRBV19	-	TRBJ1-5	TGTGCCAGTAGTATTGGGGGCAGTAATTACAATCAGCCCCAGCATTTT	CASSIGGSNYNQPQHF
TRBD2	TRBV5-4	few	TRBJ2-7	TGTGCCAGCAGCTTTCCCGGGAGGGCCAACGAGCAGTACTTC	CASSFPGRANEQYF
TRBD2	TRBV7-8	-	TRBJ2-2	TGTGCCAGCAGCTTAAGAAGCGGGAGTATGAACACCGGGGAGCTGTTTTTT	CASSLRSGSMNTGELFF
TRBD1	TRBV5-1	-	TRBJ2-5	TGCGCCAGCGTCATCACAGGGGGCGAAGAGACCCAGTACTTC	CASVITGGEETQYF
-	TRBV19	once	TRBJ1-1	TGTGCCAGTAGTATAGGGGGGCAGGGTCGGTACACTGAAGCTTTCTTT	CASSIGGQGRYTEAFF
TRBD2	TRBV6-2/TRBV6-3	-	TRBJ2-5	TGTGCCAGCAGTTACTCGACCTTATCGCGCGGGGGGCCCCCAGAGACCCAGTACTTC	CASSYSTLSRGGPPETQYF
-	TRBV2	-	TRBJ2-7	TGTGCCAGCCAGGTCTACGAGCAGTACTTC	CASQVYEQYF
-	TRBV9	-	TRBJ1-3	TGTGCCAGCAGCGTAGGGGGCACTGGAAACACCATATATTTT	CASSVGGTGNTIYF
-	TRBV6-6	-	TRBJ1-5	TGTGCCAGCAGTTTCAACCCTCCGAGAGGGCCCCAGCATTTT	CASSFNPPRGPQHF
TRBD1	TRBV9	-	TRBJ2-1	TGTGCCAGCAGCGTAGTTCAACAGGGGTTGTACAATGAGCAGTTCTTC	CASSVVQQGLYNEQFF
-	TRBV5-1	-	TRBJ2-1	TGCGCCAGCGGACACGGGGAGGTACTTTGGAATGAGCAGTTCTTC	CASGHGEVLWNEQFF
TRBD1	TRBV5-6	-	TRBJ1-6	TGTGCCAGCAGCACGGGACAGCTGAACCCCTATAATTCACCCCTCCACTTT	CASSTGQLNPYNSPLHF
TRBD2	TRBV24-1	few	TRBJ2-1	TGTGCCACCAGTCGGACTAGCGGGGGACCGAGGGATGAGCAGTTCTTC	CATSRTSGGPRDEQFF
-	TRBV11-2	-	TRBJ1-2	TGTGCCAGCAGCAAGAGGGACTCCTATGGCTACACCTTC	CASSKRDSYGYTF
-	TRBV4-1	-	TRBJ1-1	TGCGCCAGCAGCCAAGACCAACAGGACACTGAAGCTTTCTTT	CASSQDQQDTEAFF
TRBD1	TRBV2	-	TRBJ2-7	TGTGCCACCTCAAGAGGTCAGGGACAGGGGGCCCACGAGCAGTACTTC	CATSRGQGQGAHEQYF
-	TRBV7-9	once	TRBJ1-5	TGTGCCAGCAGCTTAGGAGGCGGGTGGCTTCAGCCCCAGCATTTT	CASSLGGGWLQPQHF
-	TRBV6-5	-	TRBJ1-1	TGTGCCAGCAGTTCCCCGGGTCTTAAGCGGGAAGCTTTCTTT	CASSSPGLKREAFF
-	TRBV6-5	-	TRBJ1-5	TGTGCCAGCAGTTACGGCCGCCAGCAGCCCCAGCATTTT	CASSYGRQQPQHF
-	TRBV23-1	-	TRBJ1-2	TGCGCAGGACCGGGTGGGGAGTCGGGCTACACCTTC	CAGPGGESGYTF
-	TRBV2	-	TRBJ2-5	TGTGCCAGCAGTCCAGACCGGCGGCAAGAGACCCAGTACTTC	CASSPDRRQETQYF
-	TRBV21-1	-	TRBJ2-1	TGTGCCAGCAGCTACCCACCCCCAGGAAGGCATGAGCAGTTCTTC	CASSYPPPGRHEQFF
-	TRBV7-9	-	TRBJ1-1	TGTGCCAGCACCGGAGGGACGGGGGACACTGAAGCTTTCTTT	CASTGGTGDTEAFF
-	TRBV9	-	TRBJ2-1	TGTGCCAGCAGCGGCCGGGGTCCTTACAATGAGCAGTTCTTC	CASSGRGPYNEQFF
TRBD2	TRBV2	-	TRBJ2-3	TGTGCCAGCAGTGACCCACTAGCGGGAGGGCCCACAGATACGCAGTATTTT	CASSDPLAGGPTDTQYF
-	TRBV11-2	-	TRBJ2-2	TGTGCCAGCAGCTTTGGCGGCACCGGGGAGCTGTTTTTT	CASSFGGTGELFF
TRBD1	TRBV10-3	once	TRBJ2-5	TGTGCCGCGTCCGGGACAGAAGAGACCCAGTACTTC	CAASGTEETQYF
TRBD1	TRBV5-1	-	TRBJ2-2	TGCGCCAGCAGCTCCCTGGGACAGCCGAACACCGGGGAGCTGTTTTTT	CASSSLGQPNTGELFF
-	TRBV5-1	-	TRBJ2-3	TGCGCCAGCAGCGGGGACTCCCCTGCCACAGATACGCAGTATTTT	CASSGDSPATDTQYF
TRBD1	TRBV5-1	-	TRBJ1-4	TGCGCCAGCAGCTTAAACAGGGGATCAAATGAAAAACTGTTTTTT	CASSLNRGSNEKLFF
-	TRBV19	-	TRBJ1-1	TGTGCCAGTAGTCTCTACGGAGGAAAGGACACTGAAGCTTTCTTT	CASSLYGGKDTEAFF
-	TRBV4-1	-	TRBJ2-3	TGCGCCAGCAGCCCGTCCGCGCGGGGTTCGGTAGATACGCAGTATTTT	CASSPSARGSVDTQYF
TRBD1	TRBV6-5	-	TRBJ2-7	TGTGCCAGCAGTAAACACGGGACAGGGGTCTACGAGCAGTACTTC	CASSKHGTGVYEQYF
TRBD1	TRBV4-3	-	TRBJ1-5	TGCGCCAGCAGCCCACTTCGGACAGGGGGTGATCGCAATCAGCCCCAGCATTTT	CASSPLRTGGDRNQPQHF